What follows describes a single T cell receptor (beta chain). Next came a second PCR, run for about 7 to 12 cycles, which used a sample-barcoded 5' primer along with a J-beta primer mix. TCRdb passed the 5' RACE reads through MiXCR, listing each CDR3 protein once. The sample includes 450,000 to 700,000 distinct CDR3 sequences, 25% to 30% of them seen just once. This sample stems from a study of blood T cells in healthy people across ages. In terms of origin and age, donors were healthy Caucasian individuals from Russia aged about 6 to 90. Extraction of total RNA produced a minimum of 6 micrograms from each sample. The source of this sequence is a woman between 65 and 79 years old in good health. Sequenced material: blood.

The CDR3 spells CASSRLGQGVEKLFF. The CDR3 DNA follows: TGCGCCAGCAGCCGCCTAGGACAGGGGGTTGAAAAACTGTTTTTT. The rearrangement uses TRBV4-1 and TRBJ1-4; TRBD1 matches at 10 bases. Germline V gene sequence: CDR1 MGHRA, CDR2 YSYEKL. This CDR3 has 15 amino acids. Germline trimming cut 4 bases from V and 7 bases from J; bases unmatched to any gene: 6.